This TCR beta chain was recorded in a study of blood T cell repertoires in COVID-19. Study-level background: COVID-19 samples collected from the United States, Italy and Spain covered acute and convalescent phases. In each case, the material was cDNA or gDNA derived from T cells, B-cell-depleted T cells, or PBMCs.

Original methodology: Cell counts per sample came from amplifying reference gene primers. This table comes from immunoSEQ multiplex PCR, and its TCRdb copy is limited to in-frame clones, with some not included. V, J and clone size reflect that table, while D and trimming were determined from the DNA. The top ten hold 5.8% of the sample, which has roughly 80,000 clones, around 90% seen once. This clone was seen only once. The sequencing sample was made of peripheral blood. The sequence was collected from a man aged 50-59 years with active COVID-19.

The CDR3 region is CASRTSGGRGETQYF. CDR3 bases: TGTGCCAGCAGGACTAGCGGGGGTCGGGGGGAGACCCAGTACTTC. The chain recombines TRBV28 with TRBJ2-5; 12 bases line up with TRBD2. The CDR3 is 15 amino acids. With 6 bases clipped from V and 5 bases from J, the junction kept 7 bases outside the gene matches. CDR1 is MDHEN and CDR2 is SYDVKM in the germline V gene.